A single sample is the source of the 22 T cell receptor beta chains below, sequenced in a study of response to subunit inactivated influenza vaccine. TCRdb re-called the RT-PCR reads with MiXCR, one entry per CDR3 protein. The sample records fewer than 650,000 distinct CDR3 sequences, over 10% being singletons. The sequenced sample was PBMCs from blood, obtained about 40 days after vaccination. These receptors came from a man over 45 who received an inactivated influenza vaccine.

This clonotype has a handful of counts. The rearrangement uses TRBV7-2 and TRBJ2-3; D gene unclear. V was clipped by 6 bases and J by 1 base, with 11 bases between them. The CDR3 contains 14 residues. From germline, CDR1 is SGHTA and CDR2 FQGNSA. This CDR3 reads CASSSPFGTDTQYF. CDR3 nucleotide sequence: TGTGCCAGCAGTTCACCTTTTGGCACAGATACGCAGTATTTT.

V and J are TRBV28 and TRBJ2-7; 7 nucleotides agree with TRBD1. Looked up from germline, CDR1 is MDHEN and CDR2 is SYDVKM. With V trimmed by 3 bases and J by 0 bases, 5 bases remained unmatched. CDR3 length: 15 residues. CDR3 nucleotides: TGTGCCAGCAGTTTGAGGGACAGCTTCTCCTACGAGCAGTACTTC. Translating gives CASSLRDSFSYEQYF.

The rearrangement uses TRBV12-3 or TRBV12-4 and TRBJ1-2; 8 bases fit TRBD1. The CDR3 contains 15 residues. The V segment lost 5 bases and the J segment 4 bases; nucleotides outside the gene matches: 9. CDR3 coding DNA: TGTGCCAGCAGTAAGACCGGGACAGGCGGCTATGGCTACACCTTC. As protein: CASSKTGTGGYGYTF.

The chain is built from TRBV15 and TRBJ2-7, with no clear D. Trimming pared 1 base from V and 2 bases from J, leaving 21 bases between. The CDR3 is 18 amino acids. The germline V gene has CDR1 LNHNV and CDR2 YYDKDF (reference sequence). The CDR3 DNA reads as TGTGCCACCAGCAGAGGACCTGGTTTTTTCTCAAAGCCCTACGAGCAGTACTTC. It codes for CATSRGPGFFSKPYEQYF.

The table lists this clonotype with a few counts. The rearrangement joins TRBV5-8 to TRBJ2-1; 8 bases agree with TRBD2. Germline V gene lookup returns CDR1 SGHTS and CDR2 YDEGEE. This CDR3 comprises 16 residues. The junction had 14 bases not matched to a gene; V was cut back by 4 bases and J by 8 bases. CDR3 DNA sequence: TGTGCCAGCAGCCCCCCAGCGGGGGCACCTGTATATGAGCAGTTCTTC. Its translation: CASSPPAGAPVYEQFF.

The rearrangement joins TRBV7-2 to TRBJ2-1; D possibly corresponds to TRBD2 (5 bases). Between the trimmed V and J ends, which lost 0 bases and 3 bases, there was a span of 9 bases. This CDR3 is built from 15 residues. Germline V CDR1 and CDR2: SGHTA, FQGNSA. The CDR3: CASSLAPGNYNEQFF. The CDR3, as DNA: TGTGCCAGCAGCTTAGCGCCGGGAAACTACAATGAGCAGTTCTTC.

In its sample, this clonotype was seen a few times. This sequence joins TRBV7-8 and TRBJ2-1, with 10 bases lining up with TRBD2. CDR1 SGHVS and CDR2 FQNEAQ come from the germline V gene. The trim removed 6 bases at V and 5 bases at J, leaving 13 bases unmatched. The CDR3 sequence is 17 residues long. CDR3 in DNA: TGTGCCAGCAGGCATGACCGGCTAGCGGGGGCCCACAATGAGCAGTTCTTC. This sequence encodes CASRHDRLAGAHNEQFF.

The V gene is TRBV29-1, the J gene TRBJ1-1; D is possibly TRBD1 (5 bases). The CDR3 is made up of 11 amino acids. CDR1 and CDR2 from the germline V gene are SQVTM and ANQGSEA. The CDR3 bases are TGCAGTTACGGCCGGGGGACTGAAGCTTTCTTT. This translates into CSYGRGTEAFF.

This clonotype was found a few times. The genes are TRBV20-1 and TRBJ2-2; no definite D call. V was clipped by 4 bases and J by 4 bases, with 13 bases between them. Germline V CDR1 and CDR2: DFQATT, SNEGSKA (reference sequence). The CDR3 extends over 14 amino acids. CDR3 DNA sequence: TGCAGTGCTATTGACGCCCCGGGCACCGGGGAGCTGTTTTTT. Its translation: CSAIDAPGTGELFF.

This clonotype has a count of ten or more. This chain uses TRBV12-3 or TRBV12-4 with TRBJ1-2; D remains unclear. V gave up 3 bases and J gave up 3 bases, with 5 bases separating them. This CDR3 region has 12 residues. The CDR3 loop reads CASSFGHYGYTF. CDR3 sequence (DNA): TGTGCCAGCAGTTTTGGCCACTATGGCTACACCTTC.

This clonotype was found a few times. DNA for the CDR3: TGCAGCGTTGATAAGGCAGGGCCTGGAGAGACCCAGTACTTC. Protein sequence: CSVDKAGPGETQYF. The chain is built from TRBV29-1 and TRBJ2-5; a possible D gene is TRBD1 (5 bases). The CDR3 is made up of 14 amino acids. The V gene lost 3 bases and the J gene lost 4 bases, with 15 bases spanning the gap. Germline CDR1 SQVTM, CDR2 ANQGSEA.

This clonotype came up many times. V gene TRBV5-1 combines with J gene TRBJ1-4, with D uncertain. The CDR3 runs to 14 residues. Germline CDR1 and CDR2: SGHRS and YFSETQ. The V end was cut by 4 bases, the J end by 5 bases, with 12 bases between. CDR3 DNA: TGCGCCAGCAGCCCCGGAGGCCGGAATGAAAAACTGTTTTTT. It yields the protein CASSPGGRNEKLFF.

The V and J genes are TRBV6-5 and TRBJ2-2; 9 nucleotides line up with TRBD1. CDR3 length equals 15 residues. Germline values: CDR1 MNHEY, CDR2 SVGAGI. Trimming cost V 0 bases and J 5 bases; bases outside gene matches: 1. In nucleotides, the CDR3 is TGTGCCAGCAGTTACTCCGACAGGGGGACCGGGGAGCTGTTTTTT. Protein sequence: CASSYSDRGTGELFF.

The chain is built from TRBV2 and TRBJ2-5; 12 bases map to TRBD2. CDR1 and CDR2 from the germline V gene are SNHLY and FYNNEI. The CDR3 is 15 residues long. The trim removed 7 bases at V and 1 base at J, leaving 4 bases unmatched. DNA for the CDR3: TGTGCCAGCATTCGGACTAGCGGGACCCAAGAGACCCAGTACTTC. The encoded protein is CASIRTSGTQETQYF.

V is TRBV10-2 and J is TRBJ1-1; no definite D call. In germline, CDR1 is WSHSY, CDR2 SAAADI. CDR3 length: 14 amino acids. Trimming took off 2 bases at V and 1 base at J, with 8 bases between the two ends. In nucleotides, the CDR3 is TGCGCCAGCAGTGAGACAGAGAAGAACACTGAAGCTTTCTTT. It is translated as CASSETEKNTEAFF.

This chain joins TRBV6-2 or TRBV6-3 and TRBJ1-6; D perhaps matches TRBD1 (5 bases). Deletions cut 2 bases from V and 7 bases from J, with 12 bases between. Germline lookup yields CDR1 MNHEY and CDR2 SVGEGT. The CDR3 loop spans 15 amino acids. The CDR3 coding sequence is TGTGCCAGCAGTTACCTCGGGACGCGGAATTCACCCCTCCACTTT. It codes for CASSYLGTRNSPLHF.

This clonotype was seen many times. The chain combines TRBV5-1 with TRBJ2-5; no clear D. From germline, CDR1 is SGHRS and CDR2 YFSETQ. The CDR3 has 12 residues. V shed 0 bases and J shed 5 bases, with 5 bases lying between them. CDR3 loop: CASSLDFETQYF. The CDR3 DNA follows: TGCGCCAGCAGCTTGGATTTCGAGACCCAGTACTTC. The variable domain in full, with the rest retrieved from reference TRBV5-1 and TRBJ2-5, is KAGVTQTPRYLIKTRGQQVTLSCSPISGHRSVSWYQQTPGQGLQFLFEYFSETQRNKGNFPGRFSGRQFSNSRSEMNVSTLELGDSALYLCASSLDFETQYFGPGTRLLVL.

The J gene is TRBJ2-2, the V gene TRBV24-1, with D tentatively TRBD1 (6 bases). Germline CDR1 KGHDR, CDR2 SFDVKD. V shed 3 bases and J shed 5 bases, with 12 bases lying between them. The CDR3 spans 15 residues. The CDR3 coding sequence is TGTGCCACCAGTGATCCTACAGGGTCAACCGGGGAGCTGTTTTTT. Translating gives CATSDPTGSTGELFF.

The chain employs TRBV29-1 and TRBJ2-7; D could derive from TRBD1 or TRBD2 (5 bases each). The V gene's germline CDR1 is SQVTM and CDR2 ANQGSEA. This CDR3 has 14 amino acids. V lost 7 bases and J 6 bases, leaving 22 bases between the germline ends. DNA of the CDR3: TGCAGCGCATCTAGCCCCACCGGGACCCTCGAGCAGTACTTC. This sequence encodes CSASSPTGTLEQYF.

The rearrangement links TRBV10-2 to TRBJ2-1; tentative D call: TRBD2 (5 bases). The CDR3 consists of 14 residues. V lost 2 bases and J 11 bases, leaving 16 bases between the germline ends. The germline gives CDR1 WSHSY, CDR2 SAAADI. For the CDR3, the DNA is TGCGCCAGCAGTGAGGGGATAGCTAGCCTGAAGCAGTTCTTC. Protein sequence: CASSEGIASLKQFF.

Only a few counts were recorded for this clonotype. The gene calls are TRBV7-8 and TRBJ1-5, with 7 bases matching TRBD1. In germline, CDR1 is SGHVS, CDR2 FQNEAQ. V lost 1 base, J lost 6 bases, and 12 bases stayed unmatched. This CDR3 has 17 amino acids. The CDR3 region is CASSLGGVTGLIQPQHF. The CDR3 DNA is TGTGCCAGCAGCTTAGGGGGCGTGACAGGGCTTATTCAGCCCCAGCATTTT. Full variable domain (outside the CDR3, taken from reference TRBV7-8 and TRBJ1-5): GAGVSQSPRYKVAKRGQDVALRCDPISGHVSLFWYQQALGQGPEFLTYFQNEAQLDKSGLPSDRFFAERPEGSVSTLKIQRTQQEDSAVYLCASSLGGVTGLIQPQHFGDGTRLSIL.

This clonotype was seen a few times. Written as DNA, the CDR3 is TGTGCCAGCAGCCAAGAACTAGCGGGAGCCACCGGGGAGCTGTTTTTT. It encodes CASSQELAGATGELFF. The chain carries TRBV3-1 and TRBJ2-2; 11 bases match TRBD2. Germline loops: CDR1 LGHDT, CDR2 YNNKEL (reference sequence). CDR3 size: 16 residues. V dropped 0 bases and J dropped 4; count of bases not matched to a gene: 1. Drawing the rest from reference TRBV3-1 and TRBJ2-2, the complete variable domain is DTAVSQTPKYLVTQMGNDKSIKCEQNLGHDTMYWYKQDSKKFLKIMFSYNNKELIINETVPNRFSPKSPDKAHLNLHINSLELGDSAVYFCASSQELAGATGELFFGEGSRLTVL.